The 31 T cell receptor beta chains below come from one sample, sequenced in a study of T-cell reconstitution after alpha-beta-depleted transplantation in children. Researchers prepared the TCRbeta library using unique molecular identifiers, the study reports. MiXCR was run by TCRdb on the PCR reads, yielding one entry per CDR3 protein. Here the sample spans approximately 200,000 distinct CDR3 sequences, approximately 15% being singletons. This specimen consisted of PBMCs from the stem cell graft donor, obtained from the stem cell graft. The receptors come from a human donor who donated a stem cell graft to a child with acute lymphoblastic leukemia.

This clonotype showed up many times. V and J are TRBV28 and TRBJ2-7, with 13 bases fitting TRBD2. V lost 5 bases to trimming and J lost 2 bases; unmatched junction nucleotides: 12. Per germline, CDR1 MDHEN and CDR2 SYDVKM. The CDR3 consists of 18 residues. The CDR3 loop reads CASSQGGLAGVGAYEQYF. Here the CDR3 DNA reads TGTGCCAGCAGTCAGGGAGGACTAGCGGGAGTAGGGGCCTACGAGCAGTACTTC.

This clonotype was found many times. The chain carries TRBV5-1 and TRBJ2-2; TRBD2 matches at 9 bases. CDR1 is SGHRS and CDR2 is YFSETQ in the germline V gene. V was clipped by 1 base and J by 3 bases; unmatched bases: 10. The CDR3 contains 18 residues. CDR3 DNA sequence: TGCGCCAGCAGCTTGTCGGTAGCGGGAGATATGGACACCGGGGAGCTGTTTTTT. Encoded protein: CASSLSVAGDMDTGELFF. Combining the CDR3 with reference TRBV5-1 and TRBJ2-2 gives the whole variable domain KAGVTQTPRYLIKTRGQQVTLSCSPISGHRSVSWYQQTPGQGLQFLFEYFSETQRNKGNFPGRFSGRQFSNSRSEMNVSTLELGDSALYLCASSLSVAGDMDTGELFFGEGSRLTVL.

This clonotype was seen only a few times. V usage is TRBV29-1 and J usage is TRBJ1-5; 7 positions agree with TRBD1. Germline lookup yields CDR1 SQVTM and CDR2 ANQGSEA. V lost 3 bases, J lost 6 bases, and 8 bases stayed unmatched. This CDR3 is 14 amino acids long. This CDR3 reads CSVDVTGEGQPQHF. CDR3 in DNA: TGCAGCGTTGATGTTACAGGGGAAGGTCAGCCCCAGCATTTT.

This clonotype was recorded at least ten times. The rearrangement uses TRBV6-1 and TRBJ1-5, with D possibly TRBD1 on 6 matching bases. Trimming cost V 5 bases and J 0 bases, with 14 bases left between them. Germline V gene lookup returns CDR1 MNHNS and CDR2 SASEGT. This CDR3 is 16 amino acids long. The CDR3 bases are TGTGCCAGCAGTCGTTCTGGGGGGCTTAGCAATCAGCCCCAGCATTTT. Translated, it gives CASSRSGGLSNQPQHF.

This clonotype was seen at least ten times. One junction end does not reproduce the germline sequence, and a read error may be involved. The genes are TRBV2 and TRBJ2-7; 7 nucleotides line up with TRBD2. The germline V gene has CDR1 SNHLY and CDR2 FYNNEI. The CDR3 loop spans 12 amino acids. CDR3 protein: CASSLGLVVQKF. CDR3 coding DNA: TGTGCCAGCAGTCTTGGACTAGTGGTGCAGAAGTTC. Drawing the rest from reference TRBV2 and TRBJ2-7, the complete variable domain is EPEVTQTPSHQVTQMGQEVILRCVPISNHLYFYWYRQILGQKVEFLVSFYNNEISEKSEIFDDQFSVERPDGSNFTLKIRSTKLEDSAMYFCASSLGLVVQKFGPGTRLTVT.

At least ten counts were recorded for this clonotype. CDR3 sequence reads: CASSSQGLAANEQFF. CDR3 DNA: TGTGCCAGCAGCTCCCAGGGACTAGCAGCCAATGAGCAGTTCTTC. V and J are TRBV7-9 and TRBJ2-1; 9 nucleotides align to TRBD2. The V gene end was trimmed by 4 bases and the J gene end by 6 bases; junction bases not matched to a gene: 7. Germline values: CDR1 SEHNR, CDR2 FQNEAQ (reference sequence). The CDR3 has 15 amino acids.

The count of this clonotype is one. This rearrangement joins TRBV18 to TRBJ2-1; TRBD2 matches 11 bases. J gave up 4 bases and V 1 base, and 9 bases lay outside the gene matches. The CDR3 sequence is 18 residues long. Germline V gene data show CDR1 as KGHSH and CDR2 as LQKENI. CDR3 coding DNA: TGTGCCAGCTCACCACGAGATCCTAGCGGGAGGATGTACAATGAGCAGTTCTTC. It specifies CASSPRDPSGRMYNEQFF. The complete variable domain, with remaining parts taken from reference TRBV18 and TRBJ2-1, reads NAGVMQNPRHLVRRRGQEARLRCSPMKGHSHVYWYRQLPEEGLKFMVYLQKENIIDESGMPKERFSAEFPKEGPSILRIQQVVRGDSAAYFCASSPRDPSGRMYNEQFFGPGTRLTVL.

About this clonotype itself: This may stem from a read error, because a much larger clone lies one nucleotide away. CDR3 DNA sequence: TGCAGTGCTAGAAGGGCCCATAGCTTCTACAATGAGCAGTTCTTC. Protein: CSARRAHSFYNEQFF. V and J are TRBV20-1 and TRBJ2-1; D unresolved. CDR3 length equals 15 residues. The germline V gene encodes CDR1 DFQATT and CDR2 SNEGSKA (reference sequence). The ends were cut back, 2 bases at V and 3 bases at J, with 14 bases in the middle.

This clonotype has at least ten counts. The CDR3 DNA sequence: TGTGCCAGCCCGACCGATACGGGGGGCTACACCTTC. Protein: CASPTDTGGYTF. The gene calls are TRBV27 and TRBJ1-2; no clear D. This CDR3 is 12 amino acids long. The germline V and J ends were trimmed by 8 bases and 8 bases, with 15 bases remaining between them. Looked up from germline, CDR1 is MNHEY and CDR2 is SMNVEV (reference sequence).

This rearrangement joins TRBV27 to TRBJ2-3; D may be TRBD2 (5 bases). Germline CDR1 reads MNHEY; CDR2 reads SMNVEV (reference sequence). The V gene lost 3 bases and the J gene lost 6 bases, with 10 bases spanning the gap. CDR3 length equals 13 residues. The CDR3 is CASSFSGFDTQYF. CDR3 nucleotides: TGTGCCAGCAGTTTTTCGGGGTTCGATACGCAGTATTTT.

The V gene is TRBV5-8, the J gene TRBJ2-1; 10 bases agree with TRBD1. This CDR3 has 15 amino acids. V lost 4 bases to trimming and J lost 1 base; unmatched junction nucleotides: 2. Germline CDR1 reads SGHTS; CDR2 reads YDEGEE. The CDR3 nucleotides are TGTGCCAGCAGCGCGGGACAGGGGTCCTACAATGAGCAGTTCTTC. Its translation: CASSAGQGSYNEQFF.

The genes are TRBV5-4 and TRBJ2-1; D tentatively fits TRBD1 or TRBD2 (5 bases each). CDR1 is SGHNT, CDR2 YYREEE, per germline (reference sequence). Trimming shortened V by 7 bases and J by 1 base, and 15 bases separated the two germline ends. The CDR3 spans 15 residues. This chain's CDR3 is CASGIRDGSYNEQFF. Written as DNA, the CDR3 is TGTGCCAGCGGAATCCGGGACGGTTCCTACAATGAGCAGTTCTTC. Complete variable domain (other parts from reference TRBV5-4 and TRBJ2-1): ETGVTQSPTHLIKTRGQQVTLRCSSQSGHNTVSWYQQALGQGPQFIFQYYREEENGRGNFPPRFSGLQFPNYSSELNVNALELDDSALYLCASGIRDGSYNEQFFGPGTRLTVL.

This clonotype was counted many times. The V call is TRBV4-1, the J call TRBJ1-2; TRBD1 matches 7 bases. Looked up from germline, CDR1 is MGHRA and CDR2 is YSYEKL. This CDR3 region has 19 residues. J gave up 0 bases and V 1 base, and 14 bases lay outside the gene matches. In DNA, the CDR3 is TGCGCCAGCAGCCAAGTAGGACAATTTAGAGGGACAGCTAACTATGGCTACACCTTC. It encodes CASSQVGQFRGTANYGYTF.

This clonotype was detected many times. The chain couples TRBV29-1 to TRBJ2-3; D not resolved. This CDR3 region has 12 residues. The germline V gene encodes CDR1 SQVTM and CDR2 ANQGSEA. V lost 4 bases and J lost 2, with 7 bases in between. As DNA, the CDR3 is TGCAGCGTTGTGACCACCACAGATACGCAGTATTTT. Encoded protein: CSVVTTTDTQYF.

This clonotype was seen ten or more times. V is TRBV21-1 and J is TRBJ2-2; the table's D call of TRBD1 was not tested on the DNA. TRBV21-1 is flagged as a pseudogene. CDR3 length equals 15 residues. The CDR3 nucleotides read TGTGCCAACAGCAGTCCCCTTTTCAACACCGGGGAGCTGTTTTTT. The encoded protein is CANSSPLFNTGELFF.

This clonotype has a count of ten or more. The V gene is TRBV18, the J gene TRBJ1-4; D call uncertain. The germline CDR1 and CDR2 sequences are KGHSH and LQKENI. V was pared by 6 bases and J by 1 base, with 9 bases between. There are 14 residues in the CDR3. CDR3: CASSPGRTNEKLFF. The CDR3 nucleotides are TGTGCCAGCTCCCCGGGCCGAACTAATGAAAAACTGTTTTTT.

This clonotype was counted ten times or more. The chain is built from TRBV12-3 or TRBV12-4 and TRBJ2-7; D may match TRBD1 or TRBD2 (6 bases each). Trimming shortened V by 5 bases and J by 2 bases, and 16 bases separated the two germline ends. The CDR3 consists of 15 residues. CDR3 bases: TGTGCCAGCAGTCCCCTGGGGGGCAGGGCCTACGAGCAGTACTTC. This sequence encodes CASSPLGGRAYEQYF.

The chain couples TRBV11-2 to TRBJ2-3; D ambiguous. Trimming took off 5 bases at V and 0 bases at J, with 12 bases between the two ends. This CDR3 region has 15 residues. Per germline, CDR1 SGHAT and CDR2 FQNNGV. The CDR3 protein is CASSLQSLSTDTQYF. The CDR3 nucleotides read TGTGCCAGCAGCCTCCAGAGCCTTAGCACAGATACGCAGTATTTT.

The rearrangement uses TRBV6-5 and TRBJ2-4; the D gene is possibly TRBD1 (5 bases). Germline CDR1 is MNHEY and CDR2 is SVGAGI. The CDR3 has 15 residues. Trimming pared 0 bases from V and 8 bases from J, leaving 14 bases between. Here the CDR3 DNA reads TGTGCCAGCAGTTACTCTAACAGGCTAGGGGACATTCAGTACTTC. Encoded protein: CASSYSNRLGDIQYF.

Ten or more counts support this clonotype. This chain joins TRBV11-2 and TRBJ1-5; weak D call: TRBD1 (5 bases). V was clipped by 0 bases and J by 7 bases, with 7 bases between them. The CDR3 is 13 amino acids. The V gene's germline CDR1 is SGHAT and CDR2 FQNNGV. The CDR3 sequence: CASSLERGQPQHF. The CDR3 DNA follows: TGTGCCAGCAGCTTAGAACGGGGGCAGCCCCAGCATTTT.

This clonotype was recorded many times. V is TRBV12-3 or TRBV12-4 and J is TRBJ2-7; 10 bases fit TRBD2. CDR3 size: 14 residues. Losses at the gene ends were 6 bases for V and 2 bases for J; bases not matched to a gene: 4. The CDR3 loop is CASSLAGVPYEQYF. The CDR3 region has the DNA TGTGCCAGCAGCCTAGCGGGAGTTCCCTACGAGCAGTACTTC.

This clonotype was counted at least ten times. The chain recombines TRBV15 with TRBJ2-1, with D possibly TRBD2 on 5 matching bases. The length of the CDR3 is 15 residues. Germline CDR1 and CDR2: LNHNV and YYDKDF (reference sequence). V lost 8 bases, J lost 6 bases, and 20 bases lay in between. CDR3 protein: CATETGLPFSNEQFF. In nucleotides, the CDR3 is TGTGCCACCGAGACCGGACTCCCTTTCTCCAATGAGCAGTTCTTC.

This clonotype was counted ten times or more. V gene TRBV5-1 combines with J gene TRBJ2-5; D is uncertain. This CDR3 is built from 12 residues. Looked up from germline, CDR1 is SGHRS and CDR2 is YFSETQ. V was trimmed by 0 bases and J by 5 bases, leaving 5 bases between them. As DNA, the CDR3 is TGCGCCAGCAGCTTGGGGTGGGAGACCCAGTACTTC. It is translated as CASSLGWETQYF.

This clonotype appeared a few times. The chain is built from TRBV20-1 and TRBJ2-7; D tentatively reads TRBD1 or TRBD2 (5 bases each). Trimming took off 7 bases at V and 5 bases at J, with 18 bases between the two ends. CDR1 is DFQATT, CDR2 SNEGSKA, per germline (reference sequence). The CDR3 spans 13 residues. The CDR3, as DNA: TGCAGTGGGAAGCGTAGAGGGGAAAACGAGCAGTACTTC. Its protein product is CSGKRRGENEQYF.

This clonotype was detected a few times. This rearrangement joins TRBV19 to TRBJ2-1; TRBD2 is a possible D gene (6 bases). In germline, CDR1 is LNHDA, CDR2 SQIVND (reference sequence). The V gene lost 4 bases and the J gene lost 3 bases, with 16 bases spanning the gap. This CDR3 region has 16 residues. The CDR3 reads CASSTGRGVHYNEQFF. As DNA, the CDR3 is TGTGCCAGTAGTACCGGGAGAGGGGTCCACTACAATGAGCAGTTCTTC.

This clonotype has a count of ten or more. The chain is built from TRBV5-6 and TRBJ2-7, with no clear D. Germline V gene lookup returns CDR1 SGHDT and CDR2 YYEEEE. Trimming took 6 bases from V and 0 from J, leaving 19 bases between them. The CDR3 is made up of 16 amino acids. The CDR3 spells CASTTGRFGSSYEQYF. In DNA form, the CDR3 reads TGTGCCAGCACCACTGGTCGGTTCGGCAGCTCCTACGAGCAGTACTTC.

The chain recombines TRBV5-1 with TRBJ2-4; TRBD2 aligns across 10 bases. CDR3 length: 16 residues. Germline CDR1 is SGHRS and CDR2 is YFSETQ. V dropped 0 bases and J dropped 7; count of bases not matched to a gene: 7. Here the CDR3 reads CASSLESSGSFNIQYF. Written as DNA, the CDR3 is TGCGCCAGCAGCTTGGAGTCTAGCGGGAGTTTTAACATTCAGTACTTC.

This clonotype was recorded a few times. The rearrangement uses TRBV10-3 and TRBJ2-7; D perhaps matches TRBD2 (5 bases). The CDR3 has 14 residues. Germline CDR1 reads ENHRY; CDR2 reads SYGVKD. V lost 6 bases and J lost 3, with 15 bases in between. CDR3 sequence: CAISFAGGRYEQYF. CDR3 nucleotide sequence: TGTGCCATCAGCTTCGCAGGCGGGCGCTACGAGCAGTACTTC.

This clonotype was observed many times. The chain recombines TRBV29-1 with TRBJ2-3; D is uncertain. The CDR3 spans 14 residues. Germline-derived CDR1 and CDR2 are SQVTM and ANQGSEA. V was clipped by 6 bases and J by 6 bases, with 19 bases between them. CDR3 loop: CSVLVSIDGDTQYF. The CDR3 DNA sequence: TGCAGCGTCCTTGTGTCCATAGATGGGGATACGCAGTATTTT.

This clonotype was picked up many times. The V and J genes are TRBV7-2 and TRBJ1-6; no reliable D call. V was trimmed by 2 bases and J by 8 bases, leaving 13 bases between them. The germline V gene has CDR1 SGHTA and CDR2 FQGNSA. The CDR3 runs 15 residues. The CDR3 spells CASSLSGARDSPLHF. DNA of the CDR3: TGTGCCAGCAGCTTATCGGGTGCAAGGGATTCACCCCTCCACTTT.

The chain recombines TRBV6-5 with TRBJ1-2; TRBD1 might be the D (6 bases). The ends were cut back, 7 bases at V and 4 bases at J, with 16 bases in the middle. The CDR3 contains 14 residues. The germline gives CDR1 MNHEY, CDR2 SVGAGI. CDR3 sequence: CASTQTGERYGYTF. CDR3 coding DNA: TGTGCCAGCACCCAGACAGGAGAACGCTATGGCTACACCTTC.